This record concerns one T cell receptor (beta chain) sequence. The target of this receptor is not known. No base quality values were provided; no much bigger clone lies one nucleotide off. The CDR1 and CDR2 encoded by the germline V gene (reference sequence) are LNHNV and YYDKDF. Inclusive of the bounding cysteine and phenylalanine, the CDR3 is 14 residues long. Of all the DNA, just the CDR3 is kept, 42 bases in frame from base 1. V loses 6 bases of germline sequence and J loses 2 bases, and the interval between the two ends is 14 bases. The data were taken from a study of blood T cell repertoires in COVID-19 (dated by TCRdb to 2018 to 2020). At the level of the whole study: Samples from collaborators originated in the United States, Italy and Spain and spanned both the acute and convalescent phases of COVID-19. The prospective study material was composed of cDNA or gDNA derived from T cells, B-cell-depleted T cells, or PBMCs. A freely available public database, intended as a resource for researchers studying the immune response to SARS-CoV-2, is where the repertoires were released. The samples were drawn from two sources: the first 160 participants of the ongoing ImmuneRACE study, and 1,000 to 1,500 subjects contributed by 6 global collaborators. Subjects who had been exposed to COVID-19, were actively infected with it, or had recovered from it provided the deeply sampled blood TCRbeta repertoires that made up the dataset. HLA class I and class II types, where available, came from metadata supplied by the sample provider rather than from assay-based typing. The sample metadata nearly always contained a de-identified subject ID, COVID-19 status, age in years and sex.

Points the paper makes about the study in general: How much clinical and demographic metadata was included differed by source and by participant, and the metadata was provided uncurated.

Each collaborating institution followed its own protocols to collect whole blood in K2EDTA tubes. For TCRbeta analysis, collaborators shipped samples in one of three forms: frozen whole blood, isolated PBMCs, or DNA extracted from either of those sample types. TCRbeta CDR3 regions were amplified from genomic DNA using the immunoSEQ Assay, a bias-controlled multiplex PCR. As for the authors' bioinformatics: The number of nucleated cells in each sample was estimated from the amplification of reference gene primers within the assay. To quantify the absolute abundance of each unique TCRbeta CDR3 rearrangement, sequence reads were collapsed and filtered. For each sample, productive Simpson clonality was calculated by taking the square root of Simpson's diversity index across productive rearrangements. In TCRdb, the immuneACCESS table is reduced to in-frame sequences with V and J assigned. These tables do not hold every clone; where another copy was compared, an unresolved V gene accounts for under half, and the others remain unexplained. That table supplies the V and J calls and clone size; D and trimming were determined from the DNA. This sample comprises 200,000 to 300,000 clones, 86% of them detected only once. The ten largest clones take up about 12% of the sample.

Input material: peripheral blood. This TCR derives from a man older than 75 with acute or convalescent COVID-19. The V gene is TRBV15 and the J gene is TRBJ2-7; the D gene is possibly TRBD2, with 5 bases matching. The bases read TGTGCCACCAGGGGGATCCGGGGAGCCTACGAGCAGTACTTC. It translates to CATRGIRGAYEQYF.